Below, 16 T cell receptor beta chains from the same sample are listed, as sequenced in a study of shared clonotypes between healthy human individuals. TCRdb's table, derived via immunoSEQ multiplex PCR, lists solely in-frame clones and lacks some. The data contain more than 500,000 clones, 95% to 97% of them seen just once; the ten biggest clones take up 0.055% to 0.075%. The specimen was naive CD4+ T cells sorted from blood. Indicated subset: CD45RA+ positively selected. These receptors came from a woman aged 30 to 39 in good health.

The rearrangement uses TRBV7-9 and TRBJ2-1; D remains ambiguous. CDR3 length: 19 residues. Germline CDR1 is SEHNR and CDR2 is FQNEAQ (reference sequence). V dropped 5 bases and J dropped 9 bases, with 32 bases sitting between them. The CDR3 spells CASSPRKGGLGVLYGEQFF. The CDR3 nucleotides read TGTGCCAGCAGCCCAAGAAAGGGTGGCCTAGGAGTCCTATATGGTGAGCAGTTCTTC. Variable domain in full (rest from reference TRBV7-9 and TRBJ2-1): DTGVSQNPRHKITKRGQNVTFRCDPISEHNRLYWYRQTLGQGPEFLTYFQNEAQLEKSRLLSDRFSAERPKGSFSTLEIQRTEQGDSAMYLCASSPRKGGLGVLYGEQFFGPGTRLTVL.

This sequence joins TRBV10-3 and TRBJ1-3, with a weak D call TRBD1 (5 bases). Germline V gene data show CDR1 as ENHRY and CDR2 as SYGVKD. The CDR3 totals 14 residues. Trimming removed 4 bases at V and 1 base at J, with 8 bases between. CDR3 in DNA: TGTGCCATCAGTGCGCGGGGGTCTGGAAACACCATATATTTT. Translated, it gives CAISARGSGNTIYF.

Concerning this clone itself: In the same sample, other DNA sequences code for this CDR3. The chain uses TRBV11-3 and TRBJ2-2; D is unresolved. This CDR3 is built from 12 residues. Trimming stripped 5 bases from V and 0 bases from J, with 1 base between. The germline V gene encodes CDR1 SGHNT and CDR2 YENEEA. This CDR3 is CASSPNTGELFF. For the CDR3, the DNA is TGTGCCAGCAGCCCGAACACCGGGGAGCTGTTTTTT.

The chain employs TRBV2 and TRBJ2-3; D gene unclear. Germline assignment: CDR1 SNHLY and CDR2 FYNNEI. The CDR3 is 13 amino acids. The V and J ends lost 4 bases and 4 bases respectively, with 9 bases between them. Written as DNA, the CDR3 is TGTGCCAGCAGTGGCCCAGTTCCAGATACGCAGTATTTT. It translates to CASSGPVPDTQYF.

The chain employs TRBV7-2 and TRBJ2-6, with D perhaps matching TRBD1 (5 bases). The CDR3 sequence is 14 residues long. The germline V gene encodes CDR1 SGHTA and CDR2 FQGNSA. V was trimmed by 6 bases and J by 0 bases, leaving 6 bases between them. This CDR3 reads CASSDSSGANVLTF. The CDR3 nucleotides are TGTGCCAGCAGTGACAGCTCTGGGGCCAACGTCCTGACTTTC.

To note about this clone: Different DNA sequences within this sample yield the same CDR3. The rearrangement links TRBV28 to TRBJ1-5; D gene unclear. CDR1 is MDHEN, CDR2 SYDVKM, per germline. V was clipped by 5 bases and J by 2 bases, with 4 bases between them. This CDR3 is 12 amino acids long. CDR3: CASSLGNQPQHF. CDR3 coding DNA: TGTGCCAGCAGTCTTGGCAATCAGCCCCAGCATTTT.

The rearrangement joins TRBV5-1 to TRBJ2-7; 11 bases map to TRBD1. Germline V gives CDR1 SGHRS, CDR2 YFSETQ. V gave up 4 bases and J gave up 6 bases; unmatched junction bases: 3. The CDR3 sequence is 13 residues long. CDR3 sequence (DNA): TGCGCCAGCAGCGCCGGGACAGGGGGCGAGCAGTACTTC. This encodes CASSAGTGGEQYF.

This rearrangement joins TRBV6-1 to TRBJ1-2, with D uncertain. The CDR3 is 15 residues long. Germline CDR1 reads MNHNS; CDR2 reads SASEGT. The V gene lost 3 bases and the J gene lost 7 bases, with 18 bases spanning the gap. The CDR3, as DNA: TGTGCCAGCAGTGAGATGGACGGACTTCGGAGTGGCTACACCTTC. The encoded protein is CASSEMDGLRSGYTF.

The chain combines TRBV5-1 with TRBJ1-1, with TRBD1 identical over 8 bases. The germline V gene encodes CDR1 SGHRS and CDR2 YFSETQ. The CDR3 extends over 15 amino acids. V dropped 2 bases and J dropped 3; count of bases not matched to a gene: 6. The CDR3 region is CASSLRTGYDTEAFF. DNA for the CDR3: TGCGCCAGCAGCTTAAGGACAGGGTACGACACTGAAGCTTTCTTT.

The chain uses TRBV11-2 and TRBJ2-3; D is unclear. This CDR3 region has 14 residues. Trimming shortened V by 6 bases and J by 2 bases, and 12 bases separated the two germline ends. Germline CDR1 and CDR2: SGHAT and FQNNGV. The CDR3 is CASSITGATDTQYF. Written as DNA, the CDR3 is TGTGCCAGCAGTATAACCGGCGCCACAGATACGCAGTATTTT.

This sequence joins TRBV27 and TRBJ2-3, with unresolved D. The CDR3 runs to 18 residues. V gave up 1 base and J gave up 2 bases, with 19 bases separating them. The germline CDR1 and CDR2 sequences are MNHEY and SMNVEV (reference sequence). The CDR3 spells CASSLLGIRAAYTDTQYF. In nucleotides, the CDR3 is TGTGCCAGCAGTTTATTAGGGATTCGGGCCGCCTACACAGATACGCAGTATTTT.

The chain carries TRBV5-1 and TRBJ2-1; 13 bases fit TRBD2. V trimming: 5 bases; J trimming: 8 bases; junction bases outside the gene matches: 13. The CDR3 sequence is 17 residues long. Germline V gives CDR1 SGHRS, CDR2 YFSETQ. The CDR3 spells CASRLGKTSGRSYEQFF. CDR3 DNA sequence: TGCGCCAGCAGACTGGGTAAGACTAGCGGGAGGAGTTATGAGCAGTTCTTC.

The rearrangement joins TRBV19 to TRBJ1-2, with TRBD1 matching over 8 bases. Germline V CDR1 and CDR2: LNHDA, SQIVND (reference sequence). With V trimmed by 5 bases and J by 5 bases, 1 base remained unmatched. The CDR3 is 12 residues long. CDR3 residues: CASSDRGYGYTF. The CDR3 DNA reads as TGTGCCAGTAGTGACAGGGGATATGGCTACACCTTC. The variable domain in full, with the rest retrieved from reference TRBV19 and TRBJ1-2, is DGGITQSPKYLFRKEGQNVTLSCEQNLNHDAMYWYRQDPGQGLRLIYYSQIVNDFQKGDIAEGYSVSREKKESFPLTVTSAQKNPTAFYLCASSDRGYGYTFGSGTRLTVV.

The chain uses TRBV5-1 and TRBJ2-2, with 9 positions matching TRBD2. Germline-derived CDR1 and CDR2 are SGHRS and YFSETQ. CDR3 length equals 18 residues. Germline trimming cut 1 base from V and 4 bases from J; bases unmatched to any gene: 11. CDR3 coding DNA: TGCGCCAGCAGCTTGCGGGCGGGAGGGCCCGGCCCCACCGGGGAGCTGTTTTTT. It is translated as CASSLRAGGPGPTGELFF. Combining the CDR3 with reference TRBV5-1 and TRBJ2-2 gives the whole variable domain KAGVTQTPRYLIKTRGQQVTLSCSPISGHRSVSWYQQTPGQGLQFLFEYFSETQRNKGNFPGRFSGRQFSNSRSEMNVSTLELGDSALYLCASSLRAGGPGPTGELFFGEGSRLTVL.

The genes are TRBV27 and TRBJ1-1; D might be TRBD1 (6 bases). Trimming removed 6 bases from V and 4 bases from J, with 18 bases in between. The CDR3 runs to 15 residues. CDR1 MNHEY and CDR2 SMNVEV come from the germline V gene (reference sequence). DNA for the CDR3: TGTGCCAGCAGCCTTGGCTGGCGCAGGGGCACTGAAGCTTTCTTT. Encoded protein: CASSLGWRRGTEAFF.

The chain uses TRBV10-3 and TRBJ2-1; 9 bases match TRBD1. CDR3 length equals 17 residues. V dropped 3 bases and J dropped 5; count of bases not matched to a gene: 11. Germline values: CDR1 ENHRY, CDR2 SYGVKD. The CDR3 loop is CAISDPQPGQGNNEQFF. As DNA, the CDR3 is TGTGCCATCAGTGATCCCCAGCCGGGACAGGGTAACAATGAGCAGTTCTTC.